This paragraph reports one T cell receptor beta chain. Libraries were prepared by immunoSEQ multiplex PCR; TCRdb keeps only in-frame clonotypes and omits some of them. Among about 200,000 clones listed, over 75% were seen once. The sample originates from a study of blood T cell repertoires in COVID-19. V was trimmed by 4 bases and J by 1 base, leaving 10 bases between them. Germline loops: CDR1 KGHDR, CDR2 SFDVKD. The CDR3 runs to 15 residues. Material for sequencing was PBMCs or T cells enriched from blood (not recorded which). The chain uses TRBV24-1 and TRBJ2-4, with D perhaps TRBD1 (5 bases). This clonotype originated in a woman aged 35 to 49 with acute COVID-19. The CDR3 spells CATSDQDNAKNIQYF. The CDR3 coding sequence is TGTGCCACCAGTGACCAGGACAACGCCAAAAACATTCAGTACTTC.